This paragraph reports one T cell receptor beta chain. What it binds is not known. This record belongs to a study of cytomegalovirus exposure and HLA in healthy donors. Germline V gene data show CDR1 as ENHRY and CDR2 as SYGVKD. The J segment lost 4 bases and the V segment lost 3 bases, leaving 7 bases of the junction unmatched. The CDR3 length is 15 residues. Study-wide points: In a later analysis, HLA-C alleles had the fewest associated TCRs, DRB1 alleles the most.

In the PCR, 60 Vbeta and 13 Jbeta primers were used. Assay used: immunoSEQ multiplex PCR; TCRdb lists only in-frame clones, some missing. The table includes about 130,000 clones, 75% to 85% detected once. The TCR originated in a man aged 40-50 years in good health and CMV-seronegative. The sequencing input was PBMCs. J is TRBJ2-3 and V is TRBV10-3; 7 bases match TRBD2. CDR3 coding DNA: TGTGCCATCAGTGATCGCGGGACTACGGCAGATACGCAGTATTTT. Residues: CAISDRGTTADTQYF.